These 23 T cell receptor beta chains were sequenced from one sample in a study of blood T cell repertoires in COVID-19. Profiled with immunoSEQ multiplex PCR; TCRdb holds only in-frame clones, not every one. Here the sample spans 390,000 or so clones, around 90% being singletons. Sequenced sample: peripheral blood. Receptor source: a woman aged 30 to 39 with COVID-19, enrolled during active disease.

DNA for the CDR3: TGTGCCAGCAGGGGTAGGGGGTTTTGGACAGAGCCAAATGAAGCTTTCTTT. Translating it yields CASRGRGFWTEPNEAFF. The chain employs TRBV2 and TRBJ1-1; D possibly corresponds to TRBD1 (6 bases). The length of the CDR3 is 17 residues. Trimming cost V 6 bases and J 7 bases, with 27 bases left between them. Germline values: CDR1 SNHLY, CDR2 FYNNEI.

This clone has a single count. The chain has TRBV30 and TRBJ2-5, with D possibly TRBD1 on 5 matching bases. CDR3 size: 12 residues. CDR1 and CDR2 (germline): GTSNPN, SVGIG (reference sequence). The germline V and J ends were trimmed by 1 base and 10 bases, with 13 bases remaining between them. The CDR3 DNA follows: TGTGCCTGGAGTGCAAAGACAGTCGTCCAGTACTTC. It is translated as CAWSAKTVVQYF.

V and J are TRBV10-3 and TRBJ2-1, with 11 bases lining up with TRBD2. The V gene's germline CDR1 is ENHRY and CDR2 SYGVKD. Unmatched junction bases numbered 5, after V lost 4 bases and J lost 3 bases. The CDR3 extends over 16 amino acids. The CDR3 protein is CAISGSGLADYNEQFF. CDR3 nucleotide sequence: TGTGCCATCAGTGGCTCGGGACTAGCGGACTACAATGAGCAGTTCTTC.

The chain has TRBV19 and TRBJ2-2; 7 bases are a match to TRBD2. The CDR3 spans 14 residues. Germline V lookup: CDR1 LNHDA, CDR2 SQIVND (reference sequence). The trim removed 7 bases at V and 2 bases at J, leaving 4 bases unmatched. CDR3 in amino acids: CASTGRTNTGELFF. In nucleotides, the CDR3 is TGTGCCAGTACCGGGAGGACCAACACCGGGGAGCTGTTTTTT.

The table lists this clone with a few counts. CDR3 sequence reads: CASSPSPGQGIDTEAFF. Written as DNA, the CDR3 is TGTGCCAGCAGTCCGAGCCCGGGACAGGGGATAGACACTGAAGCTTTCTTT. J is TRBJ1-1 and V is TRBV28, with 10 bases lining up with TRBD1. CDR3 size: 17 residues. V was pared by 5 bases and J by 3 bases, with 12 bases of the junction left unmatched. The germline gives CDR1 MDHEN, CDR2 SYDVKM.

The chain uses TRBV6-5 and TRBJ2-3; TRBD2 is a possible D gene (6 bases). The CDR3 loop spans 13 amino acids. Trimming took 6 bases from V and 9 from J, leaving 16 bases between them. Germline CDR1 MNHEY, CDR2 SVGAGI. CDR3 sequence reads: CASRVGVAGTQYF. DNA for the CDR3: TGTGCCAGCAGGGTTGGGGTTGCGGGGACGCAGTATTTT.

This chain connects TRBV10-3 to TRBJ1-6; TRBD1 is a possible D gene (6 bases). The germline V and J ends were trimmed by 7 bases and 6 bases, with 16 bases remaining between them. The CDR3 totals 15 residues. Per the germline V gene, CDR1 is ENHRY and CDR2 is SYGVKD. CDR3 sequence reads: CAITQGGAVNSPLHF. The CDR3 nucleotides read TGTGCCATCACACAGGGAGGGGCTGTTAATTCACCCCTCCACTTT.

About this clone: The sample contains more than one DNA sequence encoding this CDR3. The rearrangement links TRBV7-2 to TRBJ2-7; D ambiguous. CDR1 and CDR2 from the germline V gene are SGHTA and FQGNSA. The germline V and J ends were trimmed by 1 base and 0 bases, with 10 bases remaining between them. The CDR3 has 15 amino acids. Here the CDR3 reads CASSLGAGSSYEQYF. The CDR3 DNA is TGTGCCAGCAGCTTAGGCGCAGGCAGCTCCTACGAGCAGTACTTC.

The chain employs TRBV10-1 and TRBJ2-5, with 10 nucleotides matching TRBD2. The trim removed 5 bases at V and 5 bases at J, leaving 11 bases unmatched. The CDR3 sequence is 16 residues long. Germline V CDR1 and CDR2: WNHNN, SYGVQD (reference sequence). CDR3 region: CASSLGLAGVQETQYF. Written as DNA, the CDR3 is TGCGCCAGCAGTCTAGGTCTAGCGGGAGTTCAGGAGACCCAGTACTTC.

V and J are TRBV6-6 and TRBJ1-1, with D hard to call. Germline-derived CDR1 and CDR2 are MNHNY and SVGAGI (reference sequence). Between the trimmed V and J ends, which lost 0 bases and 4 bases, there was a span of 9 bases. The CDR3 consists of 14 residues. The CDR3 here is CASSYSGGLTEAFF. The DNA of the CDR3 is TGTGCCAGCAGTTACTCGGGAGGGCTCACTGAAGCTTTCTTT.

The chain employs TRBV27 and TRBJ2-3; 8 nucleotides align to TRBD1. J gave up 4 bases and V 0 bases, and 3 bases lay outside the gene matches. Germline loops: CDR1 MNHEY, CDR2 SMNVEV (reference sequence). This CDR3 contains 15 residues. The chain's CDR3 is CASSLSQTGADTQYF. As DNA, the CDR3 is TGTGCCAGCAGTTTATCCCAGACAGGGGCAGATACGCAGTATTTT.

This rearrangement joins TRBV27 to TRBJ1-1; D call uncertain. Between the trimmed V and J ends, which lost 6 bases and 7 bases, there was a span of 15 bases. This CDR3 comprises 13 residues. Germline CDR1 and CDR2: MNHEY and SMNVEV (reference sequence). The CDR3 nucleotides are TGTGCCAGCAGGCCTTCGGGGAGTAGTGAAGCTTTCTTT. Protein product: CASRPSGSSEAFF.

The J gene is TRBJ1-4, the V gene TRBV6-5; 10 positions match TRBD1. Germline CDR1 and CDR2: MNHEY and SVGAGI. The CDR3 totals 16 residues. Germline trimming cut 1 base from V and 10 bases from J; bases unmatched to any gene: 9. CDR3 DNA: TGTGCCAGCAGTTACTGGGCGGACAGGGGGTCGAGAAAACTGTTTTTT. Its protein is CASSYWADRGSRKLFF.

The CDR3 DNA sequence: TGTGCCAGCAGTCTAGTAGGAACTCAAGAGACCCAGTACTTC. Translation gives CASSLVGTQETQYF. The genes are TRBV2 and TRBJ2-5; D remains unclear. The germline V and J ends were trimmed by 5 bases and 2 bases, with 12 bases remaining between them. This CDR3 is 14 amino acids long. Germline CDR1 and CDR2: SNHLY and FYNNEI.

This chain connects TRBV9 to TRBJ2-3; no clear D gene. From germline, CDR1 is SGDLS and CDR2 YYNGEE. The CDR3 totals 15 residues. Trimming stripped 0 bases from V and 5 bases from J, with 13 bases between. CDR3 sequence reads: CASSVDSLARDTQYF. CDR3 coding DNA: TGTGCCAGCAGCGTAGATAGTTTAGCCCGAGATACGCAGTATTTT.

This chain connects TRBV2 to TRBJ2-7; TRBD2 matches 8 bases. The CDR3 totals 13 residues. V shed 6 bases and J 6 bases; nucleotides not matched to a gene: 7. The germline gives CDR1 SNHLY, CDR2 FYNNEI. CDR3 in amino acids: CASRGLAGGEQYF. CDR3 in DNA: TGTGCCAGCAGAGGACTAGCCGGGGGCGAGCAGTACTTC.

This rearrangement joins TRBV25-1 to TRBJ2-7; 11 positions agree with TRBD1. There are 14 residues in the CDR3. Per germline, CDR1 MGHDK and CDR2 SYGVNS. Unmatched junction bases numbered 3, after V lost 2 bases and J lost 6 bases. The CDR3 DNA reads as TGTGCCAGCAGTGAACCGGGACAGGGGGGCGAGCAGTACTTC. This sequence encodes CASSEPGQGGEQYF.

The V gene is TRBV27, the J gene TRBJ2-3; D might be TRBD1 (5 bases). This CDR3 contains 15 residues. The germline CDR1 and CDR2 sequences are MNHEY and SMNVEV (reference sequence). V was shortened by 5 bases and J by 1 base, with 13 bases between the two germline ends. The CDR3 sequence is CASSLNPTGTDTQYF. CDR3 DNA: TGTGCCAGCAGTCTAAACCCGACAGGCACAGATACGCAGTATTTT.

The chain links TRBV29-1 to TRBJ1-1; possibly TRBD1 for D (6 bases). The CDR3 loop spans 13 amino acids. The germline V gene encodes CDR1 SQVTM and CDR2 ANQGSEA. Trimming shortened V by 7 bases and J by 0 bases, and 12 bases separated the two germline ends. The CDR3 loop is CSDHRDLNTEAFF. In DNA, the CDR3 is TGCAGCGACCACAGGGACCTGAACACTGAAGCTTTCTTT.

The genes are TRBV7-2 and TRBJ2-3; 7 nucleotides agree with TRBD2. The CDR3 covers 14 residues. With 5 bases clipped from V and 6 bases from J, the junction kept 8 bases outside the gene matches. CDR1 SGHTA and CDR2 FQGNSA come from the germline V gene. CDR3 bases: TGTGCCAGCAGCCCGAGCGGGGAAGGGGATACGCAGTATTTT. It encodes CASSPSGEGDTQYF.

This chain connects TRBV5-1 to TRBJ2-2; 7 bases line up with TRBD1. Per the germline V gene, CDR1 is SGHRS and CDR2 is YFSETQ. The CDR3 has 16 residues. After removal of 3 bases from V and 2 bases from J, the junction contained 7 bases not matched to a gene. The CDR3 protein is CASSWTRDSNTGELFF. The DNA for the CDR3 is TGCGCCAGCAGCTGGACCCGGGACAGTAACACCGGGGAGCTGTTTTTT.

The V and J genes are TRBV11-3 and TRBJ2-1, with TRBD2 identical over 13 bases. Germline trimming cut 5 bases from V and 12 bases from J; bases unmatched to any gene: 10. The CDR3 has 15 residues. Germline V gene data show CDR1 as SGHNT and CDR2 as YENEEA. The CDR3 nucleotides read TGTGCCAGCAGCACAGGACTAGCGGGAGTGAGGGTGCAGTTCTTC. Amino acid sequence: CASSTGLAGVRVQFF.

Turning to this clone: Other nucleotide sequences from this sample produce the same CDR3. This CDR3 is CASSPPAVTDTQYF. The CDR3 DNA follows: TGTGCCAGCTCACCACCGGCTGTTACAGATACGCAGTATTTT. The rearrangement uses TRBV18 and TRBJ2-3; D gene uncertain. Germline V gene data show CDR1 as KGHSH and CDR2 as LQKENI. Trimming removed 0 bases from V and 3 bases from J, with 7 bases in between. The CDR3 covers 14 residues.